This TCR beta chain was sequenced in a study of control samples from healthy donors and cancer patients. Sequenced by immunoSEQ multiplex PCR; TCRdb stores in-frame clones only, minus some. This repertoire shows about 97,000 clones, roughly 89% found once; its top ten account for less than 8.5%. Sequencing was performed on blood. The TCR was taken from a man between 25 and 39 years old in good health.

As DNA, the CDR3 is TGCGCCAGCAGCTCCGGCTGGGCGGGTTCCTACAATGAGCAGTTCTTC. It encodes CASSSGWAGSYNEQFF. The chain joins TRBV5-1 to TRBJ2-1, with D possibly matching TRBD2 (5 bases). V lost 3 bases to trimming and J lost 1 base, with 14 bases between them. CDR3 length: 16 amino acids. Germline lookup yields CDR1 SGHRS and CDR2 YFSETQ.